The rows below give T cell receptor beta chains drawn from one sample of a study of cytomegalovirus exposure and HLA in healthy donors. Libraries were prepared by immunoSEQ multiplex PCR; TCRdb keeps only in-frame clonotypes and omits some of them. The sample shows some 130,000 clones, around three quarters of them seen only once. Sequencing was carried out using PBMCs. These receptors originate from a man aged 35-49 years in good health and CMV-seropositive. CDR3s include the opening cysteine and the closing phenylalanine or tryptophan. D genes are given only for firm matches. A row's size may be missing; if present it is once, few, many or a size class.

>.|TRBJ1-2|.|TRBV29-1
TGCAGCGTTGACCTCGGACATATTGGCTACACCTTC
CSVDLGHIGYTF
>TRBD1|TRBJ1-4|few|TRBV2
TGTGCCAGCTTCGGGCAGGGGGGACAGGAGGGGCCCCGTTTTAATGAAAAACTGTTTTTT
CASFGQGGQEGPRFNEKLFF
>TRBD1|TRBJ1-1|.|TRBV13
TGTGCCAGCAGCTCCAGGACAGGGAAGAACACTGAAGCTTTCTTT
CASSSRTGKNTEAFF
>TRBD1|TRBJ1-2|few|TRBV27
TGTGCCAGCATGGATCAGGGGGCAGGAGGCTACACCTTC
CASMDQGAGGYTF
>.|TRBJ1-5|.|TRBV14
TGTGCCAGCAGCCAGAATGTAGGGGAGGGCCAGCCCCAGCATTTT
CASSQNVGEGQPQHF
>.|TRBJ2-3|.|TRBV29-1
TGCAGCGTTGAAGGAAGCGGGTTCACAGATACGCAGTATTTT
CSVEGSGFTDTQYF
>TRBD1|TRBJ2-7|.|TRBV5-1
TGCGCCAGCAGCCTGATGCCGGGACAGGGAGTCAACGAGCAGTACTTC
CASSLMPGQGVNEQYF
>.|TRBJ1-1|.|TRBV28
TGTGCCAGCAGTTCAAACAGGCGGTCGGCTTTCTTT
CASSSNRRSAFF
>.|TRBJ2-6|.|TRBV27
TGTGCCAGTTGGATCAACAGGGCGAGAACAGACGTCCTGACTTTC
CASWINRARTDVLTF
>TRBD1|TRBJ1-1|once|TRBV6-5
TGTGCCAGCAGCTTGGGACAGGGGTTTAGGACTGAAGCTTTCTTT
CASSLGQGFRTEAFF
>TRBD1|TRBJ2-7|.|TRBV5-1
TGCGCCAGCAGCTTAGCCGGGACAGGAGTCTACGAGCAGTACTTC
CASSLAGTGVYEQYF
>.|TRBJ2-7|few|TRBV30
TGTGCCTGGAGTGCCTGGGACTCGCGCTACGAGCAGTACTTC
CAWSAWDSRYEQYF
>TRBD2|TRBJ2-2|.|TRBV5-1
TGCGCCAGCAGCTTTAGCGGGAGTACCGGGGAGCTGTTTTTT
CASSFSGSTGELFF
>.|TRBJ2-1|.|TRBV7-6
TGTGCCAGCACCCCGATGGGGCTGAGCTCCTACAATGAGCAGTTCTTC
CASTPMGLSSYNEQFF
>TRBD1|TRBJ2-1|once|TRBV5-1
TGCGCCAGCAGGGGGACAGGGGGGCACAATGAGCAGTTCTTC
CASRGTGGHNEQFF
>.|TRBJ1-6|.|TRBV5-6
TGTGCCAGCAGCTTGTGGGGGCGCGGAGGAAGTAATTCACCCCTCCACTTT
CASSLWGRGGSNSPLHF
>TRBD1|TRBJ2-1|.|TRBV28
TGTGCCAGCAGTTTAACCGGGACAGTATATGAGCAGTTCTTC
CASSLTGTVYEQFF
>.|TRBJ2-5|.|TRBV28
TGTGCCAGCACCATGGCGGGTGGAGAGACCCAGTACTTC
CASTMAGGETQYF
>TRBD1|TRBJ2-7|.|TRBV4-2
TGTGCCAGCAGCCTCAAGGAGGGACAGGGGGGTCGCGAGCAGTACTTC
CASSLKEGQGGREQYF
>TRBD2|TRBJ2-7|.|TRBV29-1
TGCAGCGTCTCCGTCGGACTAGCGGGAGTTTACGAGCAGTACTTC
CSVSVGLAGVYEQYF
>TRBD2|TRBJ2-7|.|TRBV5-1
TGCGCCAGCAGCTTGCTTAGCGGGACGTCCTACGAGCAGTACTTC
CASSLLSGTSYEQYF
>TRBD2|TRBJ2-7|.|TRBV6-5
TGTGCCAGTTTCCCTAGCGGGACCGGCGAGCAGTACTTC
CASFPSGTGEQYF
>TRBD1|TRBJ1-2|.|TRBV5-1
TGCGCCAGCAGCCAAAGACAGGGCGACTATGGCTACACCTTC
CASSQRQGDYGYTF
>TRBD1|TRBJ2-7|.|TRBV6-5
TGTGCCAGCAGCCTCGGGACAGGAGGTGGGGAGCAGTACTTC
CASSLGTGGGEQYF
>.|TRBJ2-7|.|TRBV7-6
TGTGCCAGCAGCTCGCCCGGGGAATACGAGCAGTACTTC
CASSSPGEYEQYF
>TRBD1|TRBJ1-6|.|TRBV18
TGTGCCAGCTCCCCACCGGGACAGGCGAATTCACCCCTCCACTTT
CASSPPGQANSPLHF
>TRBD2|TRBJ2-1|.|TRBV9
TGTACCAGCAGCTCCCGGACTAGCGGGAGCAATGAGCAGTTCTTC
CTSSSRTSGSNEQFF
>.|TRBJ1-6|.|TRBV6-1
TGTGCCAGCAGTGAAGCGCTTTTTGCCAAGAGTAATAATTCACCCCTCCACTTT
CASSEALFAKSNNSPLHF
>.|TRBJ1-4|.|TRBV2
TGTGCCAGCAGAACTGGAGGGGCTAATGAAAAACTGTTTTTT
CASRTGGANEKLFF